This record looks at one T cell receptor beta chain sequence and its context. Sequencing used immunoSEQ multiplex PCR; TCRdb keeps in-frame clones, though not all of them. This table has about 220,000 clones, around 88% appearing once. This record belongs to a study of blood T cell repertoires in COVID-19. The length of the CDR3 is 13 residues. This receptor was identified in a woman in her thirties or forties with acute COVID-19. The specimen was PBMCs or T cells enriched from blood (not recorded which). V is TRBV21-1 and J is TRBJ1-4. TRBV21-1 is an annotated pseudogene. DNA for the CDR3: TGTGCCACCCGTCCTCTCCCCCATGAAAAACTGTTTTTT. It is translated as CATRPLPHEKLFF.